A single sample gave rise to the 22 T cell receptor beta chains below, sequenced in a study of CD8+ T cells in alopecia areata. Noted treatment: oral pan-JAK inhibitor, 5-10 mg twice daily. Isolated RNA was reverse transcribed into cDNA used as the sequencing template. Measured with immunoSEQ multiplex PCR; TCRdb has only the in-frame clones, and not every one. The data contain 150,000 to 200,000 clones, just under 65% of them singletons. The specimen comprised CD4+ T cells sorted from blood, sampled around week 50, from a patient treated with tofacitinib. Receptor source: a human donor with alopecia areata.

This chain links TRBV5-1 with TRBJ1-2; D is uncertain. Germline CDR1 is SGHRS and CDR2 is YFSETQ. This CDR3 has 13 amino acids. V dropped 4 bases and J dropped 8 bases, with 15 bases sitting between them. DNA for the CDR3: TGCGCCAGCAGCCCAGATACCTCGGTCGGCTACACCTTC. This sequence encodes CASSPDTSVGYTF.

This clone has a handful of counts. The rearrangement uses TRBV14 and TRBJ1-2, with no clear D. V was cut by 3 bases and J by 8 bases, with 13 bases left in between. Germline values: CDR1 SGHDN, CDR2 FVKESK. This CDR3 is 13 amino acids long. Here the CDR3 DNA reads TGTGCCAGCAGCCACGGCCCGGTGGAGGGCTACACCTTC. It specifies CASSHGPVEGYTF.

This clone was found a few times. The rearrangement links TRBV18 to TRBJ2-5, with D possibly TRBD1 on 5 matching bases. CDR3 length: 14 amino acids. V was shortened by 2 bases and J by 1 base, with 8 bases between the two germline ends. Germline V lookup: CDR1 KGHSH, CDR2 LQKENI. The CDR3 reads CASSPGATQETQYF. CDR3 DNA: TGTGCCAGCTCACCAGGGGCGACCCAAGAGACCCAGTACTTC.

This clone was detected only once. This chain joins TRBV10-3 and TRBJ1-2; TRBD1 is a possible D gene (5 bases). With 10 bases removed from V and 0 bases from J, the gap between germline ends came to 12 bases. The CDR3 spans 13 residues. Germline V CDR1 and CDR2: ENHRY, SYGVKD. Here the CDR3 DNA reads TGTGCCACCGGTCAGGGTCCTAACTATGGCTACACCTTC. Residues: CATGQGPNYGYTF.

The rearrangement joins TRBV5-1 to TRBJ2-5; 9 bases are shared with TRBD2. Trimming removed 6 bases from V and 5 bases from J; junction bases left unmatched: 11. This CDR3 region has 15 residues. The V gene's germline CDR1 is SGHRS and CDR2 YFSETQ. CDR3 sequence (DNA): TGCGCCAGCAACCTTGGGACTAGCTTATCGGAGACCCAGTACTTC. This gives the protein CASNLGTSLSETQYF.

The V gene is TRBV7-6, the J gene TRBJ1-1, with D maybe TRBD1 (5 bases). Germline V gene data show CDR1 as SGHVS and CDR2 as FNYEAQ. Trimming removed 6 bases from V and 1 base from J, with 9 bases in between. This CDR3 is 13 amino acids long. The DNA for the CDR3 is TGTGCCAGCAGAAAACAGGCGAACACTGAAGCTTTCTTT. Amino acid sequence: CASRKQANTEAFF.

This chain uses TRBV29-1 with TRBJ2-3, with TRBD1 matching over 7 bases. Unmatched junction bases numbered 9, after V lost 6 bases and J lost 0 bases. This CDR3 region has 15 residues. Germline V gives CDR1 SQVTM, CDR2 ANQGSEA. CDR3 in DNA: TGCAGCGTCAACAGACAGGGCTGGAGCACAGATACGCAGTATTTT. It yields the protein CSVNRQGWSTDTQYF.

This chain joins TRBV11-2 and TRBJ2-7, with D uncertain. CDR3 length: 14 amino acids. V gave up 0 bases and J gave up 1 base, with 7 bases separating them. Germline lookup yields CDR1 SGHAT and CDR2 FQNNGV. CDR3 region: CASSLDLPSYEQYF. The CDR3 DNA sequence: TGTGCCAGCAGCTTAGATCTCCCATCCTACGAGCAGTACTTC.

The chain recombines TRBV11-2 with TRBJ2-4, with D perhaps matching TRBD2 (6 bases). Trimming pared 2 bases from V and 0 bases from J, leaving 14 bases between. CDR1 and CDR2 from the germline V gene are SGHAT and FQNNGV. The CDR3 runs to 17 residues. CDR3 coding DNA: TGTGCCAGCAGCTTAAATCCCGGGGGAGGAGCCAAAAACATTCAGTACTTC. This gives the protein CASSLNPGGGAKNIQYF.

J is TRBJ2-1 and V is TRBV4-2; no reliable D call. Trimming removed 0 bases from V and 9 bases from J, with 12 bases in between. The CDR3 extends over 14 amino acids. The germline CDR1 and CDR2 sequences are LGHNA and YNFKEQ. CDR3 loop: CASSQDTSFSEQFF. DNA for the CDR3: TGTGCCAGCAGCCAAGATACCAGCTTTAGTGAGCAGTTCTTC.

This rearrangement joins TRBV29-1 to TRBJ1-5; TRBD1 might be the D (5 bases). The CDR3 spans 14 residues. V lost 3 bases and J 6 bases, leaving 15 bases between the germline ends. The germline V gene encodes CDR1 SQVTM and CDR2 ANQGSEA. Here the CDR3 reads CSVDEGAGGQPQHF. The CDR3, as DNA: TGCAGCGTTGACGAGGGAGCCGGGGGTCAGCCCCAGCATTTT.

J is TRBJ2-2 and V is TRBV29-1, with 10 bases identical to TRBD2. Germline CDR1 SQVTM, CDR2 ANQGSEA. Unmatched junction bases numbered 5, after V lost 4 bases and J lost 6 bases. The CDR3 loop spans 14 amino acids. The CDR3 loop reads CSVGLAGGPGELFF. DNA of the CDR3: TGCAGCGTTGGATTAGCGGGGGGTCCCGGGGAGCTGTTTTTT.

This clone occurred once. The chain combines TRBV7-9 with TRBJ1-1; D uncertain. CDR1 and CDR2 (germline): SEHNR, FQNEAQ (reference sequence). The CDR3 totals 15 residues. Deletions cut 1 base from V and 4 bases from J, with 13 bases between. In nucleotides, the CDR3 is TGTGCCAGCAGCTTAGTAATTGGGGATGGCACTGAAGCTTTCTTT. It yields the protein CASSLVIGDGTEAFF.

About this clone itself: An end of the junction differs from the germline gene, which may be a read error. The CDR3 DNA reads as TGTGCCTGGAGTGTAAGGGATAGGGCTCTCTTT. Translating it yields CAWSVRDRALF. The V call is TRBV30, the J call TRBJ1-1; D unclear. The germline V gene has CDR1 GTSNPN and CDR2 SVGIG (reference sequence). There are 11 residues in the CDR3.

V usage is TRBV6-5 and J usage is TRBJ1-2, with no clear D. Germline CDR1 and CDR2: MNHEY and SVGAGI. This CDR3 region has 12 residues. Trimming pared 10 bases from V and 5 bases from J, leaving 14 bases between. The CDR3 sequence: CAIWDAGYGYTF. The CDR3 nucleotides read TGTGCCATCTGGGATGCGGGGTATGGCTACACCTTC.

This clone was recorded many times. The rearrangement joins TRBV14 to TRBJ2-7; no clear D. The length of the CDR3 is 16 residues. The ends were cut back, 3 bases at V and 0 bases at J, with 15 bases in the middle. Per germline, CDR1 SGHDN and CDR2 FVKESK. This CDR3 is CASSHGGASSSYEQYF. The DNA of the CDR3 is TGTGCCAGCAGCCATGGTGGAGCTTCTAGCTCCTACGAGCAGTACTTC.

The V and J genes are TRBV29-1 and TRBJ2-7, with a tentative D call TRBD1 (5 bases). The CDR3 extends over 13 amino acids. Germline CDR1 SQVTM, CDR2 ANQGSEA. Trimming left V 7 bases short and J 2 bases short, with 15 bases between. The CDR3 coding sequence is TGCAGCGGGGCGCAGGGTTCGGCCTACGAGCAGTACTTC. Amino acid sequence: CSGAQGSAYEQYF.

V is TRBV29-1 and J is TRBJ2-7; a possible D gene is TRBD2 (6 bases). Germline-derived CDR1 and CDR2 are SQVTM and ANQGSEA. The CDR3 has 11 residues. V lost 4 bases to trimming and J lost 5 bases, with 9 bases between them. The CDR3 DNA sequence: TGCAGCGTTGTGGGAGGCGACGAGCAGTACTTC. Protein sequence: CSVVGGDEQYF.

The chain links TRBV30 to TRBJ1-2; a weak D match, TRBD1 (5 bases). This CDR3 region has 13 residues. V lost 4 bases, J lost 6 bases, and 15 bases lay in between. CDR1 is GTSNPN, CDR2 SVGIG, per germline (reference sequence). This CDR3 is CAWTAQGVNGYTF. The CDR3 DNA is TGTGCCTGGACCGCACAAGGGGTTAATGGCTACACCTTC.

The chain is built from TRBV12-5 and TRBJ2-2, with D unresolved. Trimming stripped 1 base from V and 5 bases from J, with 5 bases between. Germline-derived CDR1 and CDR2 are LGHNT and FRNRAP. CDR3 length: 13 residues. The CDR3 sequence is CASGLGITGELFF. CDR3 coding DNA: TGTGCTAGTGGTTTGGGGATTACCGGGGAGCTGTTTTTT.

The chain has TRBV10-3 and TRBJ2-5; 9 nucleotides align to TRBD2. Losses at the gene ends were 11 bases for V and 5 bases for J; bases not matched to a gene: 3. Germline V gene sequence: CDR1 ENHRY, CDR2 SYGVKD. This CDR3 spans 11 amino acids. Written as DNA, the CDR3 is TGTGCCTGCGGGGGGGGCGAGACCCAGTACTTC. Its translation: CACGGGETQYF.

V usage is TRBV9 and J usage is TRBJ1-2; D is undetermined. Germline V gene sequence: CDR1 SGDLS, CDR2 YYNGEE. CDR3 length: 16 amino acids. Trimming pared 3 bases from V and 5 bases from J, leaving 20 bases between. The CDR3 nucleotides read TGTGCCAGCAGCGGTAAACCGGGCTCAACCCCTTATGGCTACACCTTC. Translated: CASSGKPGSTPYGYTF.